The 6 T cell receptor beta chains given below trace back to one sample, sequenced in a study of hypomethylating agent response in myelodysplastic syndrome. Clones were sequenced by immunoSEQ multiplex PCR, and TCRdb holds only the in-frame ones, with some missing. Counted here are some 4,000 clones, roughly 77% occurring once; the ten biggest clones make up 15% to 18%. The specimen comprised bone marrow, sampled before or after starting hypomethylating agent treatment for myelodysplastic syndrome (not recorded which). The receptors come from a human donor with myelodysplastic syndrome.

The chain uses TRBV18 and TRBJ2-5; TRBD2 is a possible D gene (5 bases). Germline loops: CDR1 KGHSH, CDR2 LQKENI. The V end lost 2 bases, the J end lost 5 bases, and 15 bases lay between the germline ends. This CDR3 comprises 15 residues. This CDR3 reads CASSPETGFEETQYF. Written as DNA, the CDR3 is TGTGCCAGCTCACCAGAGACGGGGTTCGAGGAGACCCAGTACTTC.

This clone has only one observation. This chain links TRBV28 with TRBJ1-6; D might be TRBD1 (6 bases). CDR1 is MDHEN and CDR2 is SYDVKM in the germline V gene. V was shortened by 3 bases and J by 7 bases, with 13 bases between the two germline ends. The CDR3 totals 15 residues. The CDR3 protein is CASSFQDSFNSPLHF. The CDR3 nucleotides are TGTGCCAGCAGTTTCCAGGACAGCTTCAATTCACCCCTCCACTTT.

This sequence joins TRBV6-1 and TRBJ2-1, with D maybe TRBD1 (5 bases). Looked up from germline, CDR1 is MNHNS and CDR2 is SASEGT. V lost 6 bases to trimming and J lost 0 bases, with 12 bases between them. The CDR3 has 15 residues. The CDR3 coding sequence is TGTGCCAGCAGGGGGCGATCGAGCTCCTACAATGAGCAGTTCTTC. This encodes CASRGRSSSYNEQFF.

The rearrangement joins TRBV6-5 to TRBJ1-6; D ambiguous. Germline CDR1 and CDR2: MNHEY and SVGAGI. Trimming pared 2 bases from V and 7 bases from J, leaving 9 bases between. This CDR3 contains 14 residues. CDR3 in amino acids: CASSYRKPNSPLHF. The CDR3 bases are TGTGCCAGCAGTTACCGAAAGCCGAATTCACCCCTCCACTTT.

The sample holds a few counts of this clone. The CDR3 loop is CASSLDPVSSYNEQFF. The CDR3 nucleotides read TGTGCCAGCAGCTTAGATCCCGTCAGCTCCTACAATGAGCAGTTCTTC. The gene calls are TRBV11-2 and TRBJ2-1, with D hard to call. The ends were cut back, 0 bases at V and 0 bases at J, with 9 bases in the middle. The CDR3 extends over 16 amino acids. Germline V CDR1 and CDR2: SGHAT, FQNNGV.

V and J are TRBV30 and TRBJ1-1, with TRBD1 identical over 8 bases. Germline CDR1 is GTSNPN and CDR2 is SVGIG (reference sequence). V trimming: 0 bases; J trimming: 5 bases; junction bases outside the gene matches: 8. CDR3 length: 15 amino acids. CDR3 region: CAWSVLNRGNTEAFF. The CDR3 DNA sequence: TGTGCCTGGAGTGTACTAAACAGGGGGAATACTGAAGCTTTCTTT.